What follows are 8 T cell receptor beta chains derived from one specimen sequenced in a study of CD8+ T cells in alopecia areata. As the sequencing template, cDNA was produced by extracting RNA and reverse transcribing it. Using immunoSEQ multiplex PCR, the repertoire was profiled, and TCRdb retains in-frame clones only, with some absent. The data contain roughly 200,000 clones, approximately 62% of them singletons. The sample was CD4+ T cells sorted from blood, taken at week 0. These TCRs come from a human donor with alopecia areata.

The chain combines TRBV4-2 with TRBJ2-2, with 10 bases matching TRBD2. CDR1 and CDR2 (germline): LGHNA, YNFKEQ. The CDR3 has 18 residues. The junction had 6 bases not matched to a gene; V was cut back by 1 base and J by 1 base. CDR3 coding DNA: TGTGCCAGCAGCCAAGCAGTGCGGACTAGCGGGAACACCGGGGAGCTGTTTTTT. Amino acid sequence: CASSQAVRTSGNTGELFF.

This clone came up a few times. The chain employs TRBV29-1 and TRBJ2-1; D not certain. The CDR3 runs to 13 residues. The germline gives CDR1 SQVTM, CDR2 ANQGSEA. V lost 4 bases and J lost 3, with 10 bases in between. The CDR3 bases are TGCAGCGTTGTCGAACCATTCTACAATGAGCAGTTCTTC. Amino acids: CSVVEPFYNEQFF.

The V call is TRBV4-2, the J call TRBJ2-4; D may be TRBD1 or TRBD2 (5 bases each). V lost 3 bases and J lost 8, with 17 bases in between. Germline CDR1 LGHNA, CDR2 YNFKEQ. The CDR3 has 15 amino acids. CDR3 amino acids: CASSHSPTGRHIQYF. The CDR3 DNA is TGTGCCAGCAGCCACTCCCCAACGGGGCGTCACATTCAGTACTTC.

This chain joins TRBV9 and TRBJ2-7; TRBD2 aligns across 10 bases. V dropped 4 bases and J dropped 4; count of bases not matched to a gene: 5. The CDR3 spans 14 residues. Per the germline V gene, CDR1 is SGDLS and CDR2 is YYNGEE. In DNA, the CDR3 is TGTGCCAGCAGCAGAGGACTAGCGGTATACGAGCAGTACTTC. Encoded protein: CASSRGLAVYEQYF.

This rearrangement joins TRBV19 to TRBJ1-1; no firm D call. With 3 bases removed from V and 3 bases from J, the gap between germline ends came to 2 bases. The CDR3 consists of 11 residues. CDR1 and CDR2 (germline): LNHDA, SQIVND (reference sequence). DNA for the CDR3: TGTGCCAGTAGTATCCACACTGAAGCTTTCTTT. It is translated as CASSIHTEAFF.

This clone occurred a few times. The chain carries TRBV6-5 and TRBJ1-1, with D hard to call. V was trimmed by 6 bases and J by 5 bases, leaving 13 bases between them. Germline loops: CDR1 MNHEY, CDR2 SVGAGI. This CDR3 is 13 amino acids long. The CDR3, as DNA: TGTGCCAGCAGAGCGCGAGGAGAGACTGAAGCTTTCTTT. Its protein product is CASRARGETEAFF.

The chain is built from TRBV20-1 and TRBJ1-5; a weak D match, TRBD1 (5 bases). V dropped 2 bases and J dropped 11 bases, with 10 bases sitting between them. The CDR3 contains 11 residues. Germline-derived CDR1 and CDR2 are DFQATT and SNEGSKA (reference sequence). CDR3 nucleotide sequence: TGCAGTGCTAGATCCGGACAAGCCCAGCATTTT. It specifies CSARSGQAQHF.

The genes are TRBV5-1 and TRBJ1-2; D perhaps matches TRBD1 (6 bases). This CDR3 is 15 amino acids long. V was clipped by 0 bases and J by 2 bases, with 11 bases between them. Germline CDR1 reads SGHRS; CDR2 reads YFSETQ. CDR3 sequence (DNA): TGCGCCAGCAGCTTGGAATGGGGGCCCAACTATGGCTACACCTTC. Protein product: CASSLEWGPNYGYTF. The full variable domain, completed using reference TRBV5-1 and TRBJ1-2, is KAGVTQTPRYLIKTRGQQVTLSCSPISGHRSVSWYQQTPGQGLQFLFEYFSETQRNKGNFPGRFSGRQFSNSRSEMNVSTLELGDSALYLCASSLEWGPNYGYTFGSGTRLTVV.